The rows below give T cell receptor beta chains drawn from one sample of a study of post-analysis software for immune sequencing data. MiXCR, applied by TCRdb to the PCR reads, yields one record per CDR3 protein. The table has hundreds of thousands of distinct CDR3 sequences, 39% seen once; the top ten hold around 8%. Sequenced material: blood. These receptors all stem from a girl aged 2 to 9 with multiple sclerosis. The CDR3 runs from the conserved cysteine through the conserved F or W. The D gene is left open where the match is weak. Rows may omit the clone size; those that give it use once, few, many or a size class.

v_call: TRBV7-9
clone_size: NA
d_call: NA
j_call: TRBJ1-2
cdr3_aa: CASSIGSSNYGYTF
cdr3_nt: TGTGCCAGCAGCATCGGTAGCAGTAACTATGGCTACACCTTC

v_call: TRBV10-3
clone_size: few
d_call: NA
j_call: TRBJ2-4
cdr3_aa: CAISTDEPSLLAKNIQYF
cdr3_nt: TGTGCCATCTCCACGGACGAACCGTCGCTGCTGGCCAAAAACATTCAGTACTTC

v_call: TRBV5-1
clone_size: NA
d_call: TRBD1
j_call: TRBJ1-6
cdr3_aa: CASSSRTGGSPLHF
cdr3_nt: TGCGCCAGCAGCTCTCGGACAGGGGGGTCACCCCTCCACTTT

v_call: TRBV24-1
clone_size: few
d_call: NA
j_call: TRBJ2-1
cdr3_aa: CATSENAGLYNEQFF
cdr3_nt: TGTGCCACCAGTGAAAACGCGGGATTATACAATGAGCAGTTCTTC

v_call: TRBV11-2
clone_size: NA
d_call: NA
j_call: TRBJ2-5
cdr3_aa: CASSQGALVGLETQYF
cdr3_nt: TGTGCCAGCAGCCAAGGGGCTTTGGTGGGGCTTGAGACCCAGTACTTC

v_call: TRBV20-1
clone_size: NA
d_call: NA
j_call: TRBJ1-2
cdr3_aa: CSARGPRGGYTF
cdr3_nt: TGCAGTGCTAGAGGCCCCCGAGGAGGCTACACCTTC

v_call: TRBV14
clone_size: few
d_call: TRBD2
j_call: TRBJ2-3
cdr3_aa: CASSQMWTSGTDTQYF
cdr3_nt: TGTGCCAGCAGCCAGATGTGGACTAGCGGAACAGATACGCAGTATTTT

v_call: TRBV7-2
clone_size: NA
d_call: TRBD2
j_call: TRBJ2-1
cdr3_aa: CASSLTGGRGAEQFF
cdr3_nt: TGTGCCAGCAGCTTAACGGGAGGGCGGGGCGCTGAGCAGTTCTTC

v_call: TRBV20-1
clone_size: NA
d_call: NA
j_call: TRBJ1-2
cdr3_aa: CSAQTHGSNYGYTF
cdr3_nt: TGCAGTGCCCAGACACACGGAAGTAACTATGGCTACACCTTC

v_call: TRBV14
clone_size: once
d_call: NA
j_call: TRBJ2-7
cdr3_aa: CASSQDRYRSYEQYF
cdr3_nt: TGTGCCAGCAGCCAAGATCGTTACAGGAGCTACGAGCAGTACTTC

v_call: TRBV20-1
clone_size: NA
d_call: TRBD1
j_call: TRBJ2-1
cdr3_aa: CSTRVSRQGRNEQFF
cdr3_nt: TGCAGTACTAGAGTATCAAGACAGGGACGGAATGAGCAGTTCTTC

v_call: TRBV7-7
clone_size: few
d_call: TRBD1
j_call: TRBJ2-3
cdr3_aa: CASSLGTGISTDTQYF
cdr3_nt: TGTGCCAGCAGCTTAGGGACAGGAATCAGCACAGATACGCAGTATTTT

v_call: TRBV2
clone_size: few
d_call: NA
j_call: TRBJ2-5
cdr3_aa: CASKRVQETQYF
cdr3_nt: TGTGCCAGCAAGCGGGTACAAGAGACCCAGTACTTC

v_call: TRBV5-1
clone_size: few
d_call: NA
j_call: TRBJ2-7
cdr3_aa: CASYYGPDYEQYF
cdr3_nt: TGCGCCAGCTACTACGGACCAGACTACGAGCAGTACTTC

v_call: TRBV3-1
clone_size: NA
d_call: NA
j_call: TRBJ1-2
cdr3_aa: CASSQAARGYTF
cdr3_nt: TGTGCCAGCAGCCAAGCGGCTAGAGGCTACACCTTC

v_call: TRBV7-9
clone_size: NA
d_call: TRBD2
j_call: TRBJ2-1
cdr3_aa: CASSPSGGPRDEQFF
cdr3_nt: TGTGCCAGCAGCCCCAGCGGGGGGCCCCGAGATGAGCAGTTCTTC

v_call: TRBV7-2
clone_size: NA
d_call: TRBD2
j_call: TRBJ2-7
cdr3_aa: CASSLASSGGALQYF
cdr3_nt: TGTGCCAGCAGCTTAGCCTCTAGCGGGGGGGCCCTTCAGTACTTC

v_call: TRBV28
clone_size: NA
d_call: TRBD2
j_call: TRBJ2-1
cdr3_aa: CACSLTPSGDDYNEQFF
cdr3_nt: TGTGCCTGCAGTTTAACGCCTAGCGGTGACGATTACAATGAGCAGTTCTTC

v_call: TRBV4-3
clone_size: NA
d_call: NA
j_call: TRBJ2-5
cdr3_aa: CASSQDLGRGETQYF
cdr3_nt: TGCGCCAGCAGCCAAGATCTGGGGCGCGGGGAGACCCAGTACTTC

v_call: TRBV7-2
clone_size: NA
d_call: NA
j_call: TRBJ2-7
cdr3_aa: CASSLGPAGHEQYF
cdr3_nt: TGTGCCAGCAGCTTAGGGCCTGCAGGGCATGAGCAGTACTTC

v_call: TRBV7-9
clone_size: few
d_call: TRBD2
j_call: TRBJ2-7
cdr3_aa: CASSLNRALAGPYEQYF
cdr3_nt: TGTGCCAGCAGTCTGAACCGTGCCCTAGCGGGACCCTACGAGCAGTACTTC

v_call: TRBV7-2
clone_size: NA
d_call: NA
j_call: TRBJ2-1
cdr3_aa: CASSLSAESRNERFF
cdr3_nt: TGTGCCAGCAGCTTGTCGGCGGAATCTAGGAATGAGCGGTTCTTC